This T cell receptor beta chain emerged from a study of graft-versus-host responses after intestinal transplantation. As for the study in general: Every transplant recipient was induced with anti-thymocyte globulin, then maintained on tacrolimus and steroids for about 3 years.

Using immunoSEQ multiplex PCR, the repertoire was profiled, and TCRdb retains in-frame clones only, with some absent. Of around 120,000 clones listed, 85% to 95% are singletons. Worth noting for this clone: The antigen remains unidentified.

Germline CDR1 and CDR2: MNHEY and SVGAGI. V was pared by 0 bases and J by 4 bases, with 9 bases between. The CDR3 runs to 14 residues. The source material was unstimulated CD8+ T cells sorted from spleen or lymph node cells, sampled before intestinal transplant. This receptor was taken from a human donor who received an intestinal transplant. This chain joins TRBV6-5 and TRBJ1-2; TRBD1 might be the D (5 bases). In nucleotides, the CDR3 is TGTGCCAGCAGTTACTCCGGGACCTCCTATGGCTACACCTTC. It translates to CASSYSGTSYGYTF.